This TCR beta chain is from a study of cytomegalovirus exposure and HLA in healthy donors (dated by TCRdb to 2016 to 2017). For the wider study: An earlier analysis of some 620 of the donors reported 250 to 300 Gb of sequence data and about 120 million unique TCR beta sequences obtained from about 179 million T cells. The T cell repertoires of 666 subjects were profiled by immunosequencing and related to cytomegalovirus serostatus. A later genetic analysis used genome-wide SNP genotypes for about 60% of the roughly 700 donors, treating that subset as a discovery cohort. Besides the first cohort of hundreds of subjects, a separate validation cohort made up of over a hundred different subjects was used. Five DR-DQ haplotypes were treated as single units for association and clustering because of strong linkage in the cohort. Among 300 to 450 genotyped donors of the cohort, an average of around 240,000 unique TCR beta nucleotide sequences were sequenced per donor, around 20% of them non-productive. HLA typing included class I and class II loci at four-digit resolution. Alongside the repertoire data, information on donor age, sex, ethnicity and CMV serostatus was compiled. An early release that covered several hundred HLA-typed donors contained 250 to 350 gigabases of sequencing data and around 85 million unique TCR sequences. Every discovery cohort repertoire had been produced on one sequencing platform. The study aimed to test whether cataloging public T cell receptors could reveal signatures of past pathogen exposure. Rather than using new phenotypic data, the later analysis identified candidate immune exposures from TCR beta sequences and from how often those sequences occurred across donors. An earlier analysis of around 640 of the donors used high-throughput TCR beta sequencing to judge whether each TCR beta V gene segment behaved as functional or pseudogenic. A later analysis re-analyzed previously published TCR beta repertoires from 600 to 850 donors and added high-resolution HLA genotyping to study TCR occurrence patterns. To predict cytomegalovirus infection status, the study combined high-throughput TCR immunosequencing, statistical association of individual TCRs with disease status, and machine learning. The genetic ancestry cluster associated with self-reported Caucasian donors included 81% of the approximately 430 genotyped donors. Typing coverage differed by locus: A, B, C, DRB1 and DQB1 were typed in roughly 620-640 donors, DQA1 in 522, DPA1 in 600 to 610, and DPB1 in roughly 450. Broader findings and caveats from the paper: According to a later genetic analysis, donors in an Asian-associated ancestry cluster had fewer N-insertions in productive TCRs than the approximately 670-donor mean. A few of the identified cytomegalovirus-associated TCR beta chains were confirmed in vitro to be specific for cytomegalovirus antigens. A further reported finding was that TCR beta sequences accurately predicted the HLA-A and HLA-B alleles for most subjects in the first cohort. In a later analysis, most CMV-associated TCR beta chains were found to appear HLA-restricted, with HLA associations seemingly driven largely by CMV exposure. The study gave a list of roughly 150 TCR beta chains associated with cytomegalovirus. Because counts were too low, 15 to 20 rarely observed V segments, including chromosome 9 orphons, were excluded from the earlier analysis of a few hundred of the donors. Linkage disequilibrium might explain the correlated functional status among segregating V segments, but an unknown experimental factor could not be excluded. Immune exposure information for the cohort was limited to CMV serostatus. Because HLA typing was missing for some donors at each locus, association tests included only the typed subset. The classifier was reported to diagnose cytomegalovirus status with high specificity and sensitivity in both the original and validation cohorts. V-gene and J-gene trimming of TCR beta chains was associated with a missense DCLRE1C variant in a later genetic analysis, and the association was replicated in an independent cohort. In an earlier analysis of some 500 of the donors, most TCR beta V segments were observed in productive rearrangements about 87% or about 30% of the time, broadly matching IMGT annotations. Several of the top co-occurrence clusters appeared to be linked to parvovirus B19, influenza, CMV and Epstein-Barr virus, according to a later analysis. A cluster of highly shared sequence variants was judged likely to represent a technical artifact of the sequencing pipeline. In a later analysis, the rate of TCR association differed among HLA loci, with DRB1 alleles having the most associated TCRs and HLA-C alleles having the fewest. A later analysis associated about 17,000 TCR beta sequences with specific HLA alleles at a false discovery rate of 0.05. Compared with equally common non-associated chains, HLA-associated TCR beta chains in a later analysis were more clonally expanded and had lower generation probabilities. Strong co-occurrence of HLA alleles, especially DR and DQ, made assigning TCR associations to individual alleles difficult. In this cohort, only TCR beta chains were sequenced, and detectable features were limited by the absence of alpha or paired-chain data. It was suggested by the authors that the approach could potentially be generalized to other disease states and immunological phenotypes. Presence/absence analyses assumed roughly uniform sequencing depth across donors, an assumption that may not hold. Most TCR sequences were observed very rarely across donors, whereas some public TCRs were present in many individuals.

Library method: the immunoSEQ multiplex PCR assay. For the multiplex PCR, a mixture combining 60 forward primers for TCR Vbeta segments and 13 reverse primers for TCR Jbeta segments was used. The CDR3 region of rearranged TCR beta genes was amplified from genomic DNA by a multiplex PCR assay. On the Illumina HiSeq System, the amplified TCR beta libraries were sequenced as 87-base-pair reads. Per the authors' processing: In a later analysis, about 80 million unique TCR beta chains were counted across the 500 to 700 repertoires, and roughly 9.9 million of these chains were shared by at least two donors. To remove PCR and sequencing errors, raw reads were error-corrected and collapsed into unique sequences using a nearest-neighbor algorithm that merged closely related sequences. CDR3 sequences were aligned to IMGT reference sequences to assign V, D and J gene segments. For a sequence to be retained, a match of at least six nucleotides to both a V gene segment and a J gene segment was required. A rearrangement counted as productive if the CDR3 had no stop codons and remained in frame with V and J, and every other rearrangement counted as non-productive. Following IMGT convention, CDR3 was defined as the stretch from the second conserved V-encoded cysteine to the conserved J-encoded phenylalanine. The earlier analysis of some 600 of the donors excluded sequences that lacked an unambiguous match to a single V gene segment. In an earlier analysis of 587 of the donors, V segments were called functional above 56.7% productive rearrangements and were called segregating when the between-donor standard deviation exceeded 5%. A statistical classification framework was built to diagnose cytomegalovirus status from the catalog of TCR beta chain sequences. In a later analysis, V and J genes were assigned by comparing TCR nucleotide sequences against IMGT/GENE-DB human TR gene sequences. A later analysis assigned CDR3 sequences and most-parsimonious VDJ recombination scenarios with the TCRdist pipeline. In a later analysis, each TCR beta chain was defined by its CDR3 amino acid sequence together with its V-gene family, and reads without a unique V-gene family were excluded. As a way to deal with suspected cross-contamination and a sequencing artifact, a later analysis dropped roughly 600 nucleotide sequences that were highly shared and had low generation probability. In a later analysis, a clonal expansion index for each public chain was calculated from normalized within-repertoire ranks of inferred template counts. In a later analysis, generation probabilities were computed with a VDJ recombination model fitted to out-of-frame rearrangements, and the resulting probabilities were checked against IGoR. A later analysis scored TCR-TCR, TCR-HLA and TCR-CMV co-occurrence with hypergeometric tests, applying a repertoire-size bias correction to TCR pairs. In a later analysis, false discovery rates were estimated by permuting HLA or CMV assignments 20 times. In a later analysis, co-occurring TCRs were grouped with DBSCAN, and TCRdist sequence similarity was added when clustering was performed within HLA-allele-positive subsets. Repertoires with fewer than 30,000 or more than 120,000 public chains were left out of co-occurrence clustering, as were about 5 repertoires with anomalous nucleotide sharing. TCRdb obtained this table from immuneACCESS and retained in-frame rearrangements with V and J assigned. These tables miss some clones; where compared with another copy, unresolved V genes account for less than half of the shortfall, and the remainder is unexplained. That table gives V, J and clone size, and the DNA gave D and trimming. The sample has 95,000 to 150,000 clones on record, roughly 80% of them singletons. The ten largest clones take up around 2% of the sample.

The cohort consisted of 650 to 700 healthy bone marrow donors. Cohort members were all nominally healthy when sampled, although unrecorded immune exposures were likely present. The donor tested CMV seronegative and was one of the 352 seronegative cohort members. A peripheral blood sample was provided by each donor, and peripheral blood mononuclear cells were used for TCR beta sequencing. Genomic DNA was extracted from the blood cell samples with the Qiagen DNeasy Blood Extraction Kit. About this clone: The antigen it binds to is not known. Qualities for individual bases were not recorded, and no much larger clone is one base off.

What was sequenced was PBMCs. This TCR was recovered from a young man in good health and CMV-seronegative.

The CDR3 protein sequence reads: CASSDRAGGSTDTQYF. The sequence in DNA is TGTGCCAGCAGTGACCGGGCGGGGGGTAGCACAGATACGCAGTATTTT. The rearranged segments are TRBV6-4 and TRBJ2-3; the junction holds 8 bases that match TRBD2. From V the trimming removes 2 bases and from J it removes 0 bases, while the gene matches leave 4 bases of the junction unaccounted for. Including cysteine and phenylalanine, the CDR3 has 16 amino acids. The retained sequence is limited to the CDR3, 48 bases, with the frame set at the first base. The germline V gene specifies MRHNA as CDR1 and SNTAGT as CDR2.